These 10 T cell receptor beta chains were all obtained from the same sample, sequenced in a study of identical twins. TCRdb redid the calling of the 5' RACE reads with MiXCR, one entry per CDR3 protein. The table has approximately 550,000 distinct CDR3 sequences, more than 20% seen once; the top ten hold 0.48%. This sample also appeared in a second study, on yellow fever vaccine responses in identical twins.

The sample comprised CD4+ T cells sorted from blood. The receptors come from a woman between 18 and 29 years old in good health.

This clonotype was counted at least ten times. The chain joins TRBV10-3 to TRBJ2-3; no clear D gene. CDR3 length equals 13 residues. With 3 bases removed from V and 5 bases from J, the gap between germline ends came to 9 bases. Germline-derived CDR1 and CDR2 are ENHRY and SYGVKD. The CDR3: CAISDGLEDTQYF. The CDR3 bases are TGTGCCATCAGTGACGGTCTGGAAGATACGCAGTATTTT.

The sample holds a few counts of this clonotype. The V and J genes are TRBV4-1 and TRBJ2-5; a possible D gene is TRBD1 (5 bases). In germline, CDR1 is MGHRA, CDR2 YSYEKL. Trimming removed 3 bases from V and 1 base from J, with 12 bases in between. This CDR3 comprises 15 residues. CDR3: CASSHKGYFQETQYF. The DNA of the CDR3 is TGCGCCAGCAGCCACAAGGGGTATTTCCAAGAGACCCAGTACTTC.

This clonotype has more than one count but fewer than ten. The chain links TRBV6-1 to TRBJ1-2; tentatively, D is TRBD1 (6 bases). Germline assignment: CDR1 MNHNS and CDR2 SASEGT. The CDR3 consists of 13 residues. Trimming removed 6 bases from V and 2 bases from J, with 10 bases in between. CDR3 protein: CASRGAPNYGYTF. DNA of the CDR3: TGTGCCAGCAGGGGGGCACCGAACTATGGCTACACCTTC.

The V and J genes are TRBV10-3 and TRBJ2-5, with 13 positions matching TRBD2. CDR3 length equals 13 residues. Germline CDR1 ENHRY, CDR2 SYGVKD. With V trimmed by 9 bases and J by 5 bases, 3 bases remained unmatched. The CDR3 region has the DNA TGTGCCATTTCGACTAGCGGGAGGGAGACCCAGTACTTC. Translated, it gives CAISTSGRETQYF.

The chain is built from TRBV6-1 and TRBJ1-5; a weak D match, TRBD1 (5 bases). The CDR3 has 15 amino acids. From germline, CDR1 is MNHNS and CDR2 SASEGT. Trimming took 5 bases from V and 4 from J, leaving 15 bases between them. The CDR3 is CASSTTGLGNQPQHF. In DNA, the CDR3 is TGTGCCAGCAGTACCACGGGGCTAGGGAATCAGCCCCAGCATTTT.

The chain couples TRBV28 to TRBJ1-5; TRBD1 matches 10 bases. Germline lookup yields CDR1 MDHEN and CDR2 SYDVKM. V lost 8 bases to trimming and J lost 5 bases; unmatched junction nucleotides: 12. The CDR3 runs to 16 residues. The CDR3 DNA reads as TGTGCCAGCTCGATACTCCCGACAGGGGGCCATCAGCCCCAGCATTTT. It encodes CASSILPTGGHQPQHF.

This clonotype was observed a handful of times. The chain uses TRBV7-9 and TRBJ2-1; no clear D gene. The V end lost 0 bases, the J end lost 3 bases, and 9 bases lay between the germline ends. This CDR3 comprises 15 residues. CDR1 and CDR2 (germline): SEHNR, FQNEAQ (reference sequence). The CDR3 DNA sequence: TGTGCCAGCAGCTTAGCGGGATCCAACTACAATGAGCAGTTCTTC. It codes for CASSLAGSNYNEQFF.

This clonotype was detected a few times. The V gene is TRBV20-1, the J gene TRBJ1-3; possible D gene TRBD1, 6 bases. Germline loops: CDR1 DFQATT, CDR2 SNEGSKA (reference sequence). Trimming took off 6 bases at V and 3 bases at J, with 15 bases between the two ends. CDR3 size: 14 residues. The CDR3 DNA sequence: TGCAGTGCCGAAACCAGCAGGGGTGGAAACACCATATATTTT. Residues: CSAETSRGGNTIYF.

A word on this clonotype: At one end the junction does not follow the germline gene, possibly because of a read error. The chain uses TRBV7-9 and TRBJ2-1; 14 bases fit TRBD2. Per germline, CDR1 SEHNR and CDR2 FQNEAQ (reference sequence). The CDR3 spans 13 residues. CDR3 sequence: CASSPGTSGGPNF. In DNA, the CDR3 is TGTGCCAGCAGCCCGGGGACTAGCGGGGGACCTAACTTC.

The rearrangement uses TRBV15 and TRBJ1-2; possible D gene TRBD1, 6 bases. The CDR3 has 17 residues. Germline loops: CDR1 LNHNV, CDR2 YYDKDF (reference sequence). V gave up 1 base and J gave up 0 bases, with 15 bases separating them. CDR3 bases: TGTGCCACCAGCAGAGGCGGACAGCCCGAAGCTAACTATGGCTACACCTTC. Translation: CATSRGGQPEANYGYTF.